This T cell receptor beta chain was captured in a study of CD8 T cells in ankylosing spondylitis (dated by TCRdb to the late 2010s). General notes on the study: The study set out to find disease-linked TCR variants by profiling T cell receptor beta repertoires in ankylosing spondylitis patients and healthy donors. The whole study cohort included over a hundred healthy donors and 25 ankylosing spondylitis patients. Peripheral blood was sampled, and synovial fluid was also collected from ankylosing spondylitis patients.

V is pared back by 2 bases and J by 4 bases, with 7 bases lying between the germline termini. Reading the germline V gene gives CDR1 MNHNS and CDR2 SASEGT. Including the terminal cysteine and phenylalanine, the CDR3 comprises 13 residues. Only CDR3 DNA is held: 39 bases, read in frame from base 1. The sequencing machine was an Illumina HiSeq 2500. TCR beta libraries were prepared by quantitative 5'-RACE with molecular barcodes. Per the source publication's procedure: Disease-linked TCR variants were identified with a new computational method built on a probabilistic model of VDJ rearrangement. TCRdb reprocessed the public reads (quality trimming at Q25 with fastp, clone calling with MiXCR) and kept in-frame beta chains. One record per CDR3 amino acid sequence lists the most common genes and DNA. TCRdb, not the authors, supplied the V and J calls. For this sample the table gives more than 400,000 distinct CDR3 sequences, of which roughly 5.2% were detected only once. The ten largest clones add up to roughly 3.3% of the sample.

With regard to this clonotype: Its antigen is still unknown. The input lacks base qualities; no much larger clone sits a single base away.

The research as a whole found: The disease-linked clones showed a CD8+ phenotype and occurred at relatively low frequencies in peripheral blood. Blood from ankylosing spondylitis patients appeared to be characterized by a TCR beta motif made up of under 10 highly homologous amino acid variants. Some TCR beta motif variants had previously been reported in synovial fluid and blood of reactive arthritis patients, which suggested common disease-initiation mechanisms. The disease-linked clones were reported as significantly enriched in matched synovial fluid samples from ankylosing spondylitis patients.

Sequencing was done on a sample of blood, either unsorted or a sorted T cell fraction (not recorded which). This sequence uses TRBV6-1 and TRBJ2-3; no D segment can be confidently identified. The TCR was taken from a male donor with ankylosing spondylitis. The nucleotide sequence is TGTGCCAGCAGTGAAAGCTGGGCAGATACGCAGTATTTT. The encoded protein is CASSESWADTQYF.